This TCR beta chain was found in a study of shared clonotypes between healthy human individuals. For the study at large: Per-donor plates numbered three CD4 naive, three CD4 memory, two CD8 naive and one CD8 memory.

Original processing methods: ImmunoSEQ gave junction-only sequences without quality scores, so filtering differed. Repertoires were generated with immunoSEQ multiplex PCR, while TCRdb's copy carries only in-frame clones and drops some. The D gene and trimming were derived from the DNA, and the V and J assignments and clone size from that table. This sample yields about 2.4 million clones, of which approximately 94% are seen a single time; 0.13% to 0.15% belongs to the top ten. Remarks on this clone: Its antigen is still unknown. This CDR3 is also generated by other DNA sequences in the sample.

Study-wide points: In general, naive subsets displayed greater estimated richness than memory subsets did. The researchers took only blood, and tissue repertoires probably look different.

CDR3 length equals 14 residues. V was pared by 0 bases and J by 1 base, with 6 bases between. Germline loops: CDR1 MNHNY, CDR2 SVGAGI (reference sequence). Material: naive CD4+ T cells sorted from blood. As to subset: CD45RA+ positively selected. The clonotype was recovered from a man aged 18 to 35 in good health. The chain carries TRBV6-6 and TRBJ1-1; D remains unclear. The CDR3 region is CASSYSIENTEAFF. CDR3 nucleotide sequence: TGTGCCAGCAGTTACTCGATAGAGAACACTGAAGCTTTCTTT.